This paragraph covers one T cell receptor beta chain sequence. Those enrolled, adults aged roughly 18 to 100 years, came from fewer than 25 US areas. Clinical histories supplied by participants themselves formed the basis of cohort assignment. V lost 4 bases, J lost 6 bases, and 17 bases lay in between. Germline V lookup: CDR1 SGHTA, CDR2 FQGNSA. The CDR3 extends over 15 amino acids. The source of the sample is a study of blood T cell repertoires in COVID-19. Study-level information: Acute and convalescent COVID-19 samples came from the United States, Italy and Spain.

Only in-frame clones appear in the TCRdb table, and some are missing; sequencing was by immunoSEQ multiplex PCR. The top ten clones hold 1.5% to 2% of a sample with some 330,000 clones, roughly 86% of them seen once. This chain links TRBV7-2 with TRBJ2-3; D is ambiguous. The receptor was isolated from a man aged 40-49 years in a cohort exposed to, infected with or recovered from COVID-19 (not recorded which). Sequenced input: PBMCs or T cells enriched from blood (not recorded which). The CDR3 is CASSSLFSQRDTQYF. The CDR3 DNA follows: TGTGCCAGCAGCTCCCTGTTTAGCCAGAGGGATACGCAGTATTTT.